A selection of T cell receptor beta chains follows, all from one sample in a study of somatic mutations in cytotoxic T cells in rheumatoid arthritis. TCRdb keeps only in-frame clones here, not all; method: immunoSEQ multiplex PCR. The table includes approximately 18,000 clones, roughly 82% detected once. The sequenced sample consisted of CD8+ T cells sorted from blood. The receptors were sampled from an adult with rheumatoid arthritis. Both conserved end residues are trimmed from each CDR3. The order of the fields is V gene, CDR3 protein.

>TRBV20-1
SAALSGRKF
>TRBV7-8
ASSLGGVRQPQH
>TRBV6-5
ASSYSGGGGTEAF
>TRBV7-3
ASSFGQGGGYT
>TRBV2
ASSDNWGLASYEQY
>TRBV9
ASSRDSPYEQY
>TRBV23-1
ASSQSGGNQPQH
>TRBV5-1
ASSIDNEQF
>TRBV4-1
ASSQDPRTDTQY
>TRBV28
ASSLSTGGGTSTDTQY
>TRBV12-5
ATDGGATDTQY
>TRBV5-4
ASSLEASAYSYNEQF
>TRBV15
ATSASDSYEQY
>TRBV18
ASSTGQEPYSNQPQH
>TRBV27
ASSLSEAYNEQF
>TRBV7-2
ASSLGDRGGLGDTQY
>TRBV4-3
ASSQDQGRDEQY
>TRBV6-1
ASSLLGQSYEQY
>TRBV25-1
ATRPFGERGYQETQY
>TRBV7-9
ASSSEGGAGTDTQY
>TRBV18
ASSPGGSGRYEQY
>TRBV5-1
ASSLGGTGNTDTQY
>TRBV6-4
ASSASGSGTGELF
>TRBV27
ASSKPGSYGYT
>TRBV7-9
ASSPGGIGYGYT
>TRBV27
ASSFVGTGELF
>TRBV4-2
ASSQDRGVDTQY